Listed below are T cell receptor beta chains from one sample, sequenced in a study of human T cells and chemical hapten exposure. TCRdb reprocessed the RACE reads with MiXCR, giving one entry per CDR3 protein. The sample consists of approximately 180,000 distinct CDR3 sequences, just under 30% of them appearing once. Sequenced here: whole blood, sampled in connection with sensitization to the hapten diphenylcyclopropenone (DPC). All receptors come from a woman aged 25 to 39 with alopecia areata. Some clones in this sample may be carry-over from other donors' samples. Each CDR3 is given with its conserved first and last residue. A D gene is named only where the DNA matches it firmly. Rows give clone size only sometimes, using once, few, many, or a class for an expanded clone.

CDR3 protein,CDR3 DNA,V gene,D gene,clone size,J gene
CASSYLGSPLHF,TGTGCCAGCAGCTATTTGGGCTCACCCCTCCACTTT,TRBV5-5,NA,many,TRBJ1-6
CSVRNGKGGNTIYF,TGCAGCGTTCGGAACGGCAAGGGTGGAAACACCATATATTTT,TRBV29-1,NA,NA,TRBJ1-3
CASSLAVGGPKNIQYF,TGTGCCAGCAGCTTAGCGGTCGGGGGTCCCAAAAACATTCAGTACTTC,TRBV7-9,NA,NA,TRBJ2-4
CASSPPGLGSGELFF,TGTGCCAGCAGCCCACCGGGACTAGGCTCCGGGGAGCTGTTTTTT,TRBV7-3,TRBD2,NA,TRBJ2-2
CASSQVGQIDEKLFF,TGCGCCAGCAGCCAGGTGGGACAGATCGATGAAAAACTGTTTTTT,TRBV4-1,TRBD1,few,TRBJ1-4
CASSFLVRGNTEAFF,TGTGCCAGCAGCTTCTTAGTCAGGGGTAACACTGAAGCTTTCTTT,TRBV7-2,NA,few,TRBJ1-1
CASSFSEGTEAFF,TGTGCCAGCAGCTTCTCAGAGGGCACTGAAGCTTTCTTT,TRBV7-8,NA,NA,TRBJ1-1
CASRPGLAFGEQYF,TGTGCCAGCAGACCGGGACTAGCATTCGGCGAGCAGTACTTC,TRBV6-5,TRBD2,NA,TRBJ2-7
CATSKLVGDTQYF,TGTGCCACCAGCAAGTTAGTGGGCGATACGCAGTATTTT,TRBV15,NA,NA,TRBJ2-3
CSAKGLWQPQHF,TGCAGTGCTAAGGGACTCTGGCAGCCCCAGCATTTT,TRBV20-1,NA,NA,TRBJ1-5
CATSRQFYNEQFF,TGTGCCACCAGTCGCCAGTTCTACAATGAGCAGTTCTTC,TRBV24-1,NA,NA,TRBJ2-1
CAISERSGTTDTQYF,TGTGCCATCAGTGAGCGGAGCGGCACTACAGATACGCAGTATTTT,TRBV10-3,NA,NA,TRBJ2-3
CSARDRGLSNEKLFF,TGCAGCGCCCGGGACAGGGGTCTCTCAAATGAAAAACTGTTTTTT,TRBV29-1,TRBD1,few,TRBJ1-4
CASSQDSREYEQYF,TGCGCCAGCAGCCAAGATAGCAGGGAATACGAGCAGTACTTC,TRBV4-3,NA,NA,TRBJ2-7
CAISGTGAVTEAFF,TGTGCCATCTCAGGGACAGGGGCAGTCACTGAAGCTTTCTTT,TRBV10-3,TRBD1,NA,TRBJ1-1
CASSETGIFDEQYF,TGTGCCAGCAGCGAGACAGGGATCTTCGACGAGCAGTACTTC,TRBV9,TRBD1,once,TRBJ2-7
CASRFGPLSTDTQYF,TGTGCCAGCCGCTTCGGACCCCTTAGCACAGATACGCAGTATTTT,TRBV28,NA,few,TRBJ2-3
CSFQATSNQPQHF,TGCAGCTTCCAGGCGACTAGCAATCAGCCCCAGCATTTT,TRBV29-1,NA,NA,TRBJ1-5
CASKPWGGMLAKNIQYF,TGTGCCAGCAAACCCTGGGGGGGGATGTTAGCCAAAAACATTCAGTACTTC,TRBV6-2/TRBV6-3,TRBD2,many,TRBJ2-4
CASSPRLANEQFF,TGTGCCAGCAGCCCCCGACTAGCAAACGAGCAGTTCTTC,TRBV14,TRBD2,NA,TRBJ2-1
CASRESSGSSYNEQFF,TGTGCCAGCAGAGAAAGTAGCGGGAGCTCCTACAATGAGCAGTTCTTC,TRBV2,TRBD2,NA,TRBJ2-1
CASSPRGRSDTGELFF,TGCGCCAGCAGCCCCCGGGGCCGCTCAGACACCGGGGAGCTGTTTTTT,TRBV5-1,NA,few,TRBJ2-2
CASSPRFADGYTF,TGTGCCAGCAGCCCTAGGTTTGCGGACGGCTACACCTTC,TRBV7-8,NA,NA,TRBJ1-2
CSARDRQGAGNEQFF,TGCAGTGCTAGAGATCGCCAGGGGGCTGGGAATGAGCAGTTCTTC,TRBV20-1,TRBD1,once,TRBJ2-1
CASSVGLGGLTEAFF,TGCGCCAGCAGCGTCGGACTGGGAGGTTTGACTGAAGCTTTCTTT,TRBV4-3,NA,few,TRBJ1-1
CASSHAGTRTDTQYF,TGTGCCAGCAGCCACGCCGGGACTAGGACAGATACGCAGTATTTT,TRBV3-1,TRBD2,NA,TRBJ2-3
CASSHGQGWTGELFF,TGTGCCAGCAGCCACGGCCAAGGGTGGACCGGGGAGCTGTTTTTT,TRBV14,NA,NA,TRBJ2-2
CASSLGAGVEPQHF,TGCGCCAGCAGCTTGGGGGCAGGGGTTGAGCCCCAGCATTTT,TRBV5-1,NA,NA,TRBJ1-5
CASSLDRGRGYTF,TGTGCCAGCAGCTTAGATAGGGGGAGGGGCTACACCTTC,TRBV11-2,NA,few,TRBJ1-2
CSVEDLRFYGYTF,TGCAGCGTTGAAGATCTAAGGTTCTATGGCTACACCTTC,TRBV29-1,NA,few,TRBJ1-2
CASSMETEAFF,TGTGCCAGCAGTATGGAGACTGAAGCTTTCTTT,TRBV6-2/TRBV6-3,NA,few,TRBJ1-1
CASSTRISYGYTF,TGTGCCAGCAGCACAAGAATTAGCTATGGCTACACCTTC,TRBV5-5,NA,NA,TRBJ1-2
CASSQVSQSGAEAFF,TGCGCCAGCAGCCAAGTCTCTCAATCGGGGGCTGAAGCTTTCTTT,TRBV4-1,NA,NA,TRBJ1-1
CASRLQVTNEKLFF,TGTGCCAGCAGGCTACAAGTTACTAATGAAAAACTGTTTTTT,TRBV28,NA,NA,TRBJ1-4
CASGLAEYEQYF,TGTGCCAGCGGCCTTGCGGAGTACGAGCAGTACTTC,TRBV2,NA,NA,TRBJ2-7
CASSLHPENYGYTF,TGTGCCAGCAGCTTACATCCGGAGAACTATGGCTACACCTTC,TRBV7-2,NA,few,TRBJ1-2
CASSPLSETQYF,TGTGCCAGCAGCCCCCTCTCAGAGACCCAGTACTTC,TRBV7-6,NA,many,TRBJ2-5